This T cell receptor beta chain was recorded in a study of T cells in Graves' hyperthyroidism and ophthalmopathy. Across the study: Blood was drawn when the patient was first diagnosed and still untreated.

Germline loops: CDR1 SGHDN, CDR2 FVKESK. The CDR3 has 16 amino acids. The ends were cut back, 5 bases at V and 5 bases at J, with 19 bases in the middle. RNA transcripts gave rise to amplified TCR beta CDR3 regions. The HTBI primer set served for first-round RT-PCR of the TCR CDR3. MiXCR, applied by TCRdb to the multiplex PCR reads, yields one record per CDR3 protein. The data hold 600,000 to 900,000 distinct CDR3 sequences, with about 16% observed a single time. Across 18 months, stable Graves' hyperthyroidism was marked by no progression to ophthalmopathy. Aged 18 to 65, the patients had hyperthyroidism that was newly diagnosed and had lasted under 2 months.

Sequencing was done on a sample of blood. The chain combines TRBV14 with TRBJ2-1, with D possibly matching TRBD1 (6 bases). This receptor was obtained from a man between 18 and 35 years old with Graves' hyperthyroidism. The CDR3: CASSFLRRGTNNEQFF. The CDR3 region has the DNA TGTGCCAGCAGCTTTTTGCGTCGAGGGACAAACAATGAGCAGTTCTTC.